Listed below are T cell receptor beta chains from one sample, sequenced in a study of cytomegalovirus exposure and HLA in healthy donors. Sequencing used immunoSEQ multiplex PCR; TCRdb keeps in-frame clones, though not all of them. The sample contains about 280,000 clones, approximately 87% of which appear only once. Sequenced input: PBMCs. All receptors derive from a woman aged 18-29 years in good health and CMV-seronegative. Both conserved end residues are part of each CDR3. Fields, in order: clone size, D gene, J gene, V gene, CDR3 protein, CDR3 DNA. The D gene is left open where the match is weak. The size field is filled for only some rows; it gives once, few, many or a size class.

- | TRBD2 | TRBJ2-2 | TRBV10-2 | CASSRELTSGGENTGELFF | TGCGCCAGCAGTCGAGAATTGACTAGCGGGGGGGAGAACACCGGGGAGCTGTTTTTT
- | TRBD2 | TRBJ2-1 | TRBV11-3 | CASSSSWTSGRNEQFF | TGTGCCAGCAGCTCATCGTGGACTAGCGGGAGGAATGAGCAGTTCTTC
- | TRBD1 | TRBJ2-2 | TRBV5-1 | CASSQQGTGIPGELFF | TGCGCCAGCAGCCAGCAAGGGACAGGGATTCCCGGGGAGCTGTTTTTT
- | - | TRBJ2-5 | TRBV19 | CASSRGWRETQYF | TGTGCCAGTAGTCGCGGCTGGAGAGAGACCCAGTACTTC
few | TRBD2 | TRBJ2-7 | TRBV6-5 | CASSNSGNYEQYF | TGTGCCAGCAGCAATAGCGGGAACTACGAGCAGTACTTC
- | - | TRBJ2-1 | TRBV27 | CASSQTLSGSYNEQFF | TGTGCCAGCAGCCAGACCCTAAGCGGCTCCTACAATGAGCAGTTCTTC
- | TRBD2 | TRBJ2-1 | TRBV28 | CASSLTGLAVNEQFF | TGTGCCAGCAGTTTAACGGGACTAGCGGTCAATGAGCAGTTCTTC
- | - | TRBJ2-7 | TRBV12-2 | CASRLAPSGRAREQYF | TGTGCAAGTCGCTTAGCCCCTAGCGGGAGGGCCAGGGAGCAGTACTTC
- | TRBD2 | TRBJ2-7 | TRBV5-1 | CASSLLIAGVDEQYF | TGCGCCAGCAGCTTGTTAATAGCGGGAGTCGACGAGCAGTACTTC
- | TRBD1 | TRBJ1-4 | TRBV6-1 | CASSVGQGLATNEKLFF | TGTGCCAGCAGTGTGGGACAGGGGCTTGCAACTAATGAAAAACTGTTTTTT
- | TRBD1 | TRBJ2-3 | TRBV7-2 | CASSSQGATRTDTQYF | TGTGCCAGCAGCTCACAGGGGGCAACCCGCACAGATACGCAGTATTTT
- | TRBD2 | TRBJ2-1 | TRBV10-3 | CAISPGLAGHLAYNEQFF | TGTGCCATCAGCCCGGGACTAGCGGGACATTTAGCCTACAATGAGCAGTTCTTC
- | - | TRBJ1-6 | TRBV28 | CASSRNIVSYNSPLHF | TGTGCCAGCAGTCGAAATATAGTATCCTATAATTCACCCCTCCACTTT
- | TRBD2 | TRBJ2-3 | TRBV6-4 | CASGAGHTDTQYF | TGTGCCAGCGGAGCGGGGCACACAGATACGCAGTATTTT
few | - | TRBJ1-1 | TRBV7-9 | CASSLAMNTEAFF | TGTGCCAGCAGCTTAGCTATGAACACTGAAGCTTTCTTT
- | - | TRBJ2-3 | TRBV25-1 | CASSEKGRGLSTDTQYF | TGTGCCAGCAGTGAAAAGGGTAGAGGGCTGAGCACAGATACGCAGTATTTT
- | TRBD1 | TRBJ2-7 | TRBV6-1 | CASSRQGSPTYEQYF | TGTGCCAGCAGTAGACAGGGGAGTCCCACCTACGAGCAGTACTTC
- | - | TRBJ2-3 | TRBV4-1 | CASSQVWDRGDTQYF | TGCGCCAGCAGCCAAGTTTGGGACCGGGGGGATACGCAGTATTTT
once | TRBD2 | TRBJ2-4 | TRBV5-1 | CASSLEVTLAGGGRGNIQYF | TGCGCCAGCAGCTTGGAGGTGACACTAGCGGGGGGAGGGAGAGGGAACATTCAGTACTTC
- | - | TRBJ2-7 | TRBV7-5 | CVRRRAREGRYEQYF | TGTGTCAGAAGAAGGGCGAGGGAGGGCCGGTACGAGCAGTACTTC
- | TRBD1 | TRBJ2-7 | TRBV7-9 | CASRDGQGASYEQYF | TGTGCCAGCAGAGATGGACAGGGGGCCTCCTACGAGCAGTACTTC
- | TRBD1 | TRBJ1-4 | TRBV6-1 | CASSDQLGQGSRVKLFF | TGTGCCAGCAGTGACCAATTAGGACAGGGCTCCCGGGTAAAACTGTTTTTT
- | TRBD2 | TRBJ2-7 | TRBV5-1 | CASSSPGTSPNEQYF | TGCGCCAGCAGCTCCCCCGGGACTAGCCCTAACGAGCAGTACTTC
few | - | TRBJ1-2 | TRBV4-1 | CASSQEQDGYGYTF | TGCGCCAGCAGCCAAGAACAGGATGGCTATGGCTACACCTTC
once | - | TRBJ2-5 | TRBV15 | CATSLEGGETQYF | TGTGCCACCAGCCTCGAGGGAGGAGAGACCCAGTACTTC
- | TRBD2 | TRBJ2-5 | TRBV19 | CASSRLADQETQYF | TGTGCCAGTAGTCGACTAGCGGACCAAGAGACCCAGTACTTC
- | - | TRBJ2-7 | TRBV4-1 | CASSQVYTGDVYEQYF | TGCGCCAGCAGCCAAGTCTACACAGGTGATGTCTACGAGCAGTACTTC
- | - | TRBJ2-3 | TRBV6-5 | CASSYYGVGDTQYF | TGTGCCAGCAGTTACTATGGAGTCGGAGATACGCAGTATTTT
- | TRBD2 | TRBJ2-5 | TRBV9 | CASSVAWSGSGRETQYF | TGTGCCAGCAGCGTAGCGTGGAGCGGGAGCGGTAGAGAGACCCAGTACTTC
- | TRBD2 | TRBJ2-3 | TRBV18 | CASSPPASGIGDTQYF | TGTGCCAGCTCACCACCCGCTAGCGGGATAGGAGATACGCAGTATTTT
- | - | TRBJ1-1 | TRBV28 | CASRPDRLNTEAFF | TGTGCCAGCAGACCGGACAGACTGAACACTGAAGCTTTCTTT
few | - | TRBJ1-2 | TRBV28 | CASSQTEWYGYTF | TGTGCCAGCAGCCAGACAGAGTGGTATGGCTACACCTTC